This is a list of T cell receptor beta chains from one sample in a study of blood T cells in healthy people across ages. TCRdb itself ran the 5' RACE reads through MiXCR, one entry per CDR3 protein. The sample carries over 1,500,000 distinct CDR3 sequences, around half recorded once. Sequencing input: blood. The receptors were gathered from a woman aged 40 to 50 in good health. CDR3s include the opening cysteine and the closing phenylalanine or tryptophan. Each record gives: D gene, J gene, clone size, V gene, CDR3 DNA, CDR3 protein. The D gene is left open where the match is weak. Size is omitted from some rows. Given values are once, few, many or a class for expanded clones.

d_call: -; j_call: TRBJ2-1; clone_size: -; v_call: TRBV4-1; cdr3_nt: TGCGCCAGCAGCCCAGAGGACAGTAACAATGAGCAGTTCTTC; cdr3_aa: CASSPEDSNNEQFF
d_call: -; j_call: TRBJ2-2; clone_size: few; v_call: TRBV4-3; cdr3_nt: TGCGCCAGCAGCCAAGAAAGACTAGTCATCGGGGAGCTGTTTTTT; cdr3_aa: CASSQERLVIGELFF
d_call: -; j_call: TRBJ2-1; clone_size: few; v_call: TRBV6-2/TRBV6-3; cdr3_nt: TGTGCCAGCAGAACTCCAGGGATTGAGCAGTTCTTC; cdr3_aa: CASRTPGIEQFF
d_call: -; j_call: TRBJ2-2; clone_size: once; v_call: TRBV6-1; cdr3_nt: TGTGCCAGCAGAGGGGGGACAAGCTCGAACACCGGGGAGCTGTTTTTT; cdr3_aa: CASRGGTSSNTGELFF
d_call: -; j_call: TRBJ2-1; clone_size: few; v_call: TRBV5-1; cdr3_nt: TGCGCCAGCAGCTTGGCTCCATCAGACAATGAGCAGTTCTTC; cdr3_aa: CASSLAPSDNEQFF
d_call: TRBD2; j_call: TRBJ2-5; clone_size: few; v_call: TRBV4-3; cdr3_nt: TGCGCCAGCAGCCAGAGCTTAGCGGGGGGGCAGGAGACCCAGTACTTC; cdr3_aa: CASSQSLAGGQETQYF
d_call: -; j_call: TRBJ2-5; clone_size: few; v_call: TRBV20-1; cdr3_nt: TGCAGTGCTAGACCGGGACATGGGGGCGAGACCCAGTACTTC; cdr3_aa: CSARPGHGGETQYF
d_call: TRBD2; j_call: TRBJ2-1; clone_size: -; v_call: TRBV12-3/TRBV12-4; cdr3_nt: TGTGCCAGCGGTTCCGGGACTAGTAGCCATGAGCAGTTCTTC; cdr3_aa: CASGSGTSSHEQFF
d_call: TRBD2; j_call: TRBJ2-7; clone_size: -; v_call: TRBV20-1; cdr3_nt: TGCAGTGCTAGGGCCAATCTAGCGGGGACCTACGAGCAGTACTTC; cdr3_aa: CSARANLAGTYEQYF
d_call: -; j_call: TRBJ2-3; clone_size: few; v_call: TRBV12-3/TRBV12-4; cdr3_nt: TGTGCCAGCAGTCGCGGGTCGGGGGAGACCACAGATACGCAGTATTTT; cdr3_aa: CASSRGSGETTDTQYF
d_call: TRBD2; j_call: TRBJ2-1; clone_size: -; v_call: TRBV20-1; cdr3_nt: TGCAGTGCTAGATTGCGGGGGGGCCTAGATGAGCAGTTCTTC; cdr3_aa: CSARLRGGLDEQFF
d_call: TRBD1; j_call: TRBJ2-3; clone_size: few; v_call: TRBV7-8; cdr3_nt: TGTGCCAGCAGCTTAGCGCGAGTTGACAGGGCTTCAGATACGCAGTATTTT; cdr3_aa: CASSLARVDRASDTQYF
d_call: -; j_call: TRBJ2-1; clone_size: -; v_call: TRBV29-1; cdr3_nt: TGCAGCGCAGACGTCGTGGCCTCCTACAATGAGCAGTTCTTC; cdr3_aa: CSADVVASYNEQFF
d_call: -; j_call: TRBJ1-1; clone_size: -; v_call: TRBV7-9; cdr3_nt: TGTGCCAGCAGATACGAACAGGGTTTGGAGGACACTGAAGCTTTCTTT; cdr3_aa: CASRYEQGLEDTEAFF
d_call: TRBD1; j_call: TRBJ2-1; clone_size: -; v_call: TRBV25-1; cdr3_nt: TGTGCCAGCAGTGGGTACGGGACAGGGGAGAATGAGCAGTTCTTC; cdr3_aa: CASSGYGTGENEQFF
d_call: -; j_call: TRBJ2-3; clone_size: few; v_call: TRBV4-3; cdr3_nt: TGCGCCAGCAGCCAAGGTGGCGGGGCTCGCACAGATACGCAGTATTTT; cdr3_aa: CASSQGGGARTDTQYF
d_call: -; j_call: TRBJ1-5; clone_size: few; v_call: TRBV29-1; cdr3_nt: TGCAGCGTTGAAGAAGGGATTAATCAGCCCCAGCATTTT; cdr3_aa: CSVEEGINQPQHF
d_call: -; j_call: TRBJ2-3; clone_size: -; v_call: TRBV9; cdr3_nt: TGTGCCAGCAGCAAAGAAGGGGGAAGGGGGACAGATACGCAGTATTTT; cdr3_aa: CASSKEGGRGTDTQYF
d_call: -; j_call: TRBJ1-5; clone_size: -; v_call: TRBV2; cdr3_nt: TGTGCCAGCAGGGAAGCTAGGGGGCCCCAGCATTTT; cdr3_aa: CASREARGPQHF
d_call: -; j_call: TRBJ2-3; clone_size: many; v_call: TRBV10-3; cdr3_nt: TGTGCCATCAGTCCCGTTACAGATACGCAGTATTTT; cdr3_aa: CAISPVTDTQYF
d_call: -; j_call: TRBJ2-5; clone_size: -; v_call: TRBV20-1; cdr3_nt: TGCAGTGCTAGAGATAGAAACCTCGGGCTTCAGAGAGAGACCCAGTACTTC; cdr3_aa: CSARDRNLGLQRETQYF
d_call: TRBD2; j_call: TRBJ2-5; clone_size: -; v_call: TRBV5-1; cdr3_nt: TGCGCCAGCAGCATGGGTGAACTAGCGGAAGAGACCCAGTACTTC; cdr3_aa: CASSMGELAEETQYF
d_call: -; j_call: TRBJ2-3; clone_size: -; v_call: TRBV27; cdr3_nt: TGTGCCAGCAGTGTCCGGGGACACAGCACAGATACGCAGTATTTT; cdr3_aa: CASSVRGHSTDTQYF
d_call: -; j_call: TRBJ2-1; clone_size: few; v_call: TRBV7-3; cdr3_nt: TGTGCCAGCAGCTTAAAACTGGGATACAATGAGCAGTTCTTC; cdr3_aa: CASSLKLGYNEQFF
d_call: -; j_call: TRBJ2-1; clone_size: once; v_call: TRBV6-2/TRBV6-3; cdr3_nt: TGTGCCAGCAGCTCCGTTGATGCGAGGAATGAGCAGTTCTTC; cdr3_aa: CASSSVDARNEQFF
d_call: TRBD1; j_call: TRBJ1-6; clone_size: -; v_call: TRBV6-2/TRBV6-3; cdr3_nt: TGTGCCAGCAAGGACAGGGAATCACCCCTCCACTTT; cdr3_aa: CASKDRESPLHF
d_call: -; j_call: TRBJ2-1; clone_size: -; v_call: TRBV12-3/TRBV12-4; cdr3_nt: TGTGCCAGCAGGTCCGGGACTCTGCCTTACAATGAGCAGTTCTTC; cdr3_aa: CASRSGTLPYNEQFF
d_call: TRBD2; j_call: TRBJ2-7; clone_size: -; v_call: TRBV7-2; cdr3_nt: TGTGCCAGCAGCTCCGTAGCGGGGGGTAACTATGAGCAGTACTTC; cdr3_aa: CASSSVAGGNYEQYF
d_call: -; j_call: TRBJ1-2; clone_size: -; v_call: TRBV5-1; cdr3_nt: TGCGCCAGCAGCCCCAAAGGGACCATAGCTAACTATGGCTACACCTTC; cdr3_aa: CASSPKGTIANYGYTF
d_call: -; j_call: TRBJ2-7; clone_size: -; v_call: TRBV6-5; cdr3_nt: TGTGCCAGCAGCCCCGGGTTCGATCCTGGCGAGCAGTACTTC; cdr3_aa: CASSPGFDPGEQYF
d_call: TRBD1; j_call: TRBJ2-1; clone_size: -; v_call: TRBV5-6; cdr3_nt: TGTGCCAGCAGCTTGTTCCAGGGGGCCCCTAAGGAGCAGTTCTTC; cdr3_aa: CASSLFQGAPKEQFF
d_call: -; j_call: TRBJ2-5; clone_size: -; v_call: TRBV7-6; cdr3_nt: TGTGCCAGCGCCCCAAGGGGGTCGGGGGAGACCCAGTACTTC; cdr3_aa: CASAPRGSGETQYF
d_call: -; j_call: TRBJ1-2; clone_size: few; v_call: TRBV4-3; cdr3_nt: TGCGCCAGCAGCCAAGACCCGGACAGTGAAACCCACATCGGTCTTTTGAACTATGGCTACACCTTC; cdr3_aa: CASSQDPDSETHIGLLNYGYTF
d_call: -; j_call: TRBJ1-6; clone_size: -; v_call: TRBV5-1; cdr3_nt: TGCGCCAGCAGCTTAGACAGCGCAGCCCTCCACTTT; cdr3_aa: CASSLDSAALHF
d_call: TRBD2; j_call: TRBJ2-5; clone_size: -; v_call: TRBV5-1; cdr3_nt: TGCGCCAGCAACCCAGCGGGGGGACCACCGACCCAGTACTTC; cdr3_aa: CASNPAGGPPTQYF
d_call: -; j_call: TRBJ2-3; clone_size: few; v_call: TRBV29-1; cdr3_nt: TGCAGCGTTTCCGGGGGTACAGATACGCAGTATTTT; cdr3_aa: CSVSGGTDTQYF
d_call: -; j_call: TRBJ2-1; clone_size: -; v_call: TRBV7-9; cdr3_nt: TGTGCCAGCAGCCTACCAGGGGATAGTGAGCAGTTCTTC; cdr3_aa: CASSLPGDSEQFF
d_call: -; j_call: TRBJ2-5; clone_size: -; v_call: TRBV5-1; cdr3_nt: TGCGCCAGCAGTCAAGGGGCGCCCCAAGAGACCCGGTACTTC; cdr3_aa: CASSQGAPQETRYF
d_call: -; j_call: TRBJ1-2; clone_size: -; v_call: TRBV20-1; cdr3_nt: TGCAGTGCTGTGCCGGGAGGGAGCTATGGCTACACCTTC; cdr3_aa: CSAVPGGSYGYTF
d_call: TRBD2; j_call: TRBJ2-1; clone_size: -; v_call: TRBV5-1; cdr3_nt: TGCGCCAGCAGCTTAGCGGGACTAGCGGGCCTGAGCTCCTACAATGAGCAGTTCTTC; cdr3_aa: CASSLAGLAGLSSYNEQFF
d_call: TRBD1; j_call: TRBJ2-1; clone_size: -; v_call: TRBV3-1; cdr3_nt: TGTGCCAGTAGCCAAGATTCCGGGACAGGGTATTTGGGTGAGCAGTTCTTC; cdr3_aa: CASSQDSGTGYLGEQFF
d_call: -; j_call: TRBJ1-6; clone_size: few; v_call: TRBV9; cdr3_nt: TGTGCCAGCAGCGTAGTGGGGTCAGATTCACCCCTCCACTTT; cdr3_aa: CASSVVGSDSPLHF
d_call: -; j_call: TRBJ2-7; clone_size: once; v_call: TRBV27; cdr3_nt: TGTGCCAGCAGTGGAATCAGGTCCGGAGAGCAGTACTTC; cdr3_aa: CASSGIRSGEQYF
d_call: TRBD1; j_call: TRBJ2-7; clone_size: -; v_call: TRBV7-6; cdr3_nt: TGTGCCAGCAGCCCTGGTCCCGGGACAGGGACCGAGCAGTACTTC; cdr3_aa: CASSPGPGTGTEQYF
d_call: TRBD2; j_call: TRBJ2-5; clone_size: few; v_call: TRBV20-1; cdr3_nt: TGCAGTGCTAGAGGGGCAGCCGGGGGGGCAACAGAGACCCAGTACTTC; cdr3_aa: CSARGAAGGATETQYF
d_call: TRBD2; j_call: TRBJ2-5; clone_size: -; v_call: TRBV11-2; cdr3_nt: TGTGCCAGCAGCTCCCGTAAGACTAGCGCCCAAGAGACCCAGTACTTC; cdr3_aa: CASSSRKTSAQETQYF
d_call: -; j_call: TRBJ2-3; clone_size: many; v_call: TRBV2; cdr3_nt: TGTGCCAGCAGTTTAACAGGGCGGGGAGATACGCAGTATTTT; cdr3_aa: CASSLTGRGDTQYF
d_call: -; j_call: TRBJ2-1; clone_size: -; v_call: TRBV27; cdr3_nt: TGTGCCAGCAGTTCCGTAGGCGGCGGTGAGCAGTTCTTC; cdr3_aa: CASSSVGGGEQFF